Listed here is a single T cell receptor (beta chain). Its antigen is unidentified. The data are from a study of cytomegalovirus exposure and HLA in healthy donors. General study results and limits: The listing of approximately 160 TCR beta chains classed them as cytomegalovirus-associated. In vitro, a few CMV-associated chains proved specific for CMV antigens. No immune exposure information besides CMV serostatus was available.

This CDR3 region has 16 residues. In germline, CDR1 is SGDLS, CDR2 YYNGEE. Trimming took off 1 base at V and 6 bases at J, with 16 bases between the two ends. The PCR contained 60 Vbeta and 13 Jbeta primers. Using immunoSEQ multiplex PCR, the repertoire was profiled, and TCRdb retains in-frame clones only, with some absent. The table shows some 120,000 clones, with roughly 76% occurring only once. The sequence derives from a woman in her forties or fifties in good health and CMV-seronegative. Source material: PBMCs. The chain couples TRBV9 to TRBJ2-2, with D possibly matching TRBD2 (6 bases). The CDR3 here is CASSVWSAGSSGELFF. The DNA of the CDR3 is TGTGCCAGCAGCGTATGGTCGGCGGGATCCTCCGGGGAGCTGTTTTTT.